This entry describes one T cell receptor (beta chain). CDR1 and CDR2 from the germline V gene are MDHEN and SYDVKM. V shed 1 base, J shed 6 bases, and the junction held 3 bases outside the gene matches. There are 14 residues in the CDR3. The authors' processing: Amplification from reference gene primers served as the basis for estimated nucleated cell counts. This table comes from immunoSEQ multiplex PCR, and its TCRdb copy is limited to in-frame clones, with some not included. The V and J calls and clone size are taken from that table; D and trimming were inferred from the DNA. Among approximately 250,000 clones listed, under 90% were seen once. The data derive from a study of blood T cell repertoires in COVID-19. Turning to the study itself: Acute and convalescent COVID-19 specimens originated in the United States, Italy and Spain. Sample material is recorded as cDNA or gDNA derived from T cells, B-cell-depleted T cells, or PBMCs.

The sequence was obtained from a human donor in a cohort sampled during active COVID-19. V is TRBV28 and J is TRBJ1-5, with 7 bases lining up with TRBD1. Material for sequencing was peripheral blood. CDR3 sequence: CASSLSQGTQPQHF. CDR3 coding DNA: TGTGCCAGCAGTTTATCACAGGGGACTCAGCCCCAGCATTTT.